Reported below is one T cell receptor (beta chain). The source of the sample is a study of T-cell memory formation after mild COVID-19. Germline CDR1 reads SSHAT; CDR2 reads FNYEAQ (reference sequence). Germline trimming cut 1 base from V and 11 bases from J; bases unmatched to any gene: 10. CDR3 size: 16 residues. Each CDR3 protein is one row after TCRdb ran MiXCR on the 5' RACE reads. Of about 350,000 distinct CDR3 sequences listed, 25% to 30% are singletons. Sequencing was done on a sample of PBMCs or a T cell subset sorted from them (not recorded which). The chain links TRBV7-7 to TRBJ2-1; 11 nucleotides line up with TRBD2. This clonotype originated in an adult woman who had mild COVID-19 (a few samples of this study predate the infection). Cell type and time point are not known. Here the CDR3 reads CASSLGPGTSGGQQFF. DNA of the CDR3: TGTGCCAGCAGCTTAGGCCCTGGTACTAGCGGGGGACAGCAGTTCTTC.